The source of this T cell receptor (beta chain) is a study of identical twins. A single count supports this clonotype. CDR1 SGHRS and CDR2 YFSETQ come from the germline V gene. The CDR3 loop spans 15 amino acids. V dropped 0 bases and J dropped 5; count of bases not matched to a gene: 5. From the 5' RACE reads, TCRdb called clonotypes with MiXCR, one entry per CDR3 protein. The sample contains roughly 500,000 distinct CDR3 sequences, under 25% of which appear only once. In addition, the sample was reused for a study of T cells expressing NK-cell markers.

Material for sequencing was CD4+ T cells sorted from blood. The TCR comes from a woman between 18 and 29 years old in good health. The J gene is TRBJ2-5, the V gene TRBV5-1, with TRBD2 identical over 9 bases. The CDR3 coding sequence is TGCGCCAGCAGCTTGGTGTCTAGCGGGGTTGAGACCCAGTACTTC. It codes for CASSLVSSGVETQYF.